The rows below give T cell receptor beta chains drawn from one sample of a study of T-cell memory formation after mild COVID-19. TCRdb called the 5' RACE reads again in MiXCR, with one record for every CDR3 protein. The sample holds hundreds of thousands of distinct CDR3 sequences, roughly 21% seen once. Sample: PBMCs or a T cell subset sorted from them (not recorded which). The receptors originated from an adult woman who had mild COVID-19 (a few samples of this study predate the infection). Cell type and time point are not known. The CDR3 runs from the conserved cysteine through the conserved F or W. A D gene is named only where the DNA matches it firmly. For some rows the clone size is stated as once, few or many, or as a class when expanded; others skip it.

cdr3_nt cdr3_aa v_call d_call j_call clone_size
TGTGCCAGCAGCGGACCCCGGGACAGGGGTTACTACGAGCAGTACTTC CASSGPRDRGYYEQYF TRBV2 TRBD1 TRBJ2-7 .
TGTGCCAGTAGTCCTACCCGGACTAGGGGGGGGGATGAGCAGTTCTTC CASSPTRTRGGDEQFF TRBV19 . TRBJ2-1 .
TGTGCCAGCAGCTTAATGGTGCCGACCTCTGGAAACACCATATATTTT CASSLMVPTSGNTIYF TRBV7-2 . TRBJ1-3 .
TGTGCCAGCGGGGACATCGGAGCGTTAGATACGCAGTATTTT CASGDIGALDTQYF TRBV7-3 . TRBJ2-3 .
TGCAGTGCTAGGGAGCGGGGGGGTCAGTTAACAGATACGCAGTATTTT CSARERGGQLTDTQYF TRBV20-1 TRBD2 TRBJ2-3 .
TGCGCCAGCAGCTTGGATAGCAACTATGGCTACACCTTC CASSLDSNYGYTF TRBV5-1 . TRBJ1-2 many
TGTGCCAGCAGCTTCCTATCCCAGGGCGACACCGGGGAGCTGTTTTTT CASSFLSQGDTGELFF TRBV7-8 . TRBJ2-2 .
TGTGCCAGCAGATTTAGGGCCCGTCACTATGGCTACACCTTC CASRFRARHYGYTF TRBV28 . TRBJ1-2 .
TGCAGTGCCCGGACTAGCGGTGGCAATGAGCAGTTCTTC CSARTSGGNEQFF TRBV20-1 TRBD2 TRBJ2-1 .
TGCAGTGCTAAAGGCAATTATCAGCCCCAGCATTTT CSAKGNYQPQHF TRBV20-1 . TRBJ1-5 .
TGTGCCACCAGCAGAGAGGATCAGGGGGGGGAGCAGTTCTTC CATSREDQGGEQFF TRBV15 . TRBJ2-1 .
TGCAGCGTTGAAGATCGGGTAGCGGGCTCCACAGATACGCAGTATTTT CSVEDRVAGSTDTQYF TRBV29-1 TRBD2 TRBJ2-3 .
TGTGCCAGCAGCTTACTAGGACAGGGGACTGGGGCCAACGTCCTGACTTTC CASSLLGQGTGANVLTF TRBV7-3 TRBD1 TRBJ2-6 .
TGTGCCACCAGTGGTACTAGCGGGGCTACCGGGGAGCTGTTTTTT CATSGTSGATGELFF TRBV24-1 TRBD2 TRBJ2-2 few
TGTGCCAGCAGCCCAACAGGGGGCTCCCAGTTCTTC CASSPTGGSQFF TRBV7-3 TRBD1 TRBJ2-1 .
TGTGCCAGCAGTGCCAGGGTGGGGCTTGATAATGAGCAGTTCTTC CASSARVGLDNEQFF TRBV6-1 . TRBJ2-1 few